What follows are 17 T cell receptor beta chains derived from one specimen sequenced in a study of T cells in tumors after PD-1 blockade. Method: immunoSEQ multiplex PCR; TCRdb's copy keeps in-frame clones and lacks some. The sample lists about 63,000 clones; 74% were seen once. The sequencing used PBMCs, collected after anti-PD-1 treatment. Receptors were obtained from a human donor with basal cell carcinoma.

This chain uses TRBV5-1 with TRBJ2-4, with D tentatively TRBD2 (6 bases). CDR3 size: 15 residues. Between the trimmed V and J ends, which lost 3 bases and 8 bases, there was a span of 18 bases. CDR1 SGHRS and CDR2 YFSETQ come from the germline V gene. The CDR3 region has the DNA TGCGCCAGCAGCTCTAGACGGGGGAACGAGGACATTCAGTACTTC. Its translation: CASSSRRGNEDIQYF.

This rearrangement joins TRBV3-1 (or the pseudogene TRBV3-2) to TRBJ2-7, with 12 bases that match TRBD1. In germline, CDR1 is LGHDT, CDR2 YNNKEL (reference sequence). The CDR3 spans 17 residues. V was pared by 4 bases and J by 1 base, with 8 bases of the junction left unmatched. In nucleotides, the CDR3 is TGTGCCAGCAGCCCCCGGGGACAGGGGGCGCGATCCTACGAGCAGTACTTC. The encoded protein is CASSPRGQGARSYEQYF.

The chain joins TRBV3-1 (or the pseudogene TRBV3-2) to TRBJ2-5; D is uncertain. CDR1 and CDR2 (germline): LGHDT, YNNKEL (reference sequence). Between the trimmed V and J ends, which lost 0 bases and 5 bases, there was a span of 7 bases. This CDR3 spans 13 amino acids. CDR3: CASSQDRAETQYF. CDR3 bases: TGTGCCAGCAGCCAAGATAGGGCCGAGACCCAGTACTTC.

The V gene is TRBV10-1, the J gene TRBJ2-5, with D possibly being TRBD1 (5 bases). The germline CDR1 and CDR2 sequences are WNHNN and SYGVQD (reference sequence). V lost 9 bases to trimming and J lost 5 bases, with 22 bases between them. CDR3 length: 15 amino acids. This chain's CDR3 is CASPLRTLPGETQYF. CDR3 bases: TGCGCCAGTCCACTCCGGACACTACCTGGGGAGACCCAGTACTTC.

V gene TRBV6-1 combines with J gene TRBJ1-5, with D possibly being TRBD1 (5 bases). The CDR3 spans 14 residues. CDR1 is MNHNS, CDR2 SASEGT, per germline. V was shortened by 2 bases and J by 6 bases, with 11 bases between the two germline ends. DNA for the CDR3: TGTGCCAGCAGTGAATCTTCCGGGACTCAGCCCCAGCATTTT. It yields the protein CASSESSGTQPQHF.

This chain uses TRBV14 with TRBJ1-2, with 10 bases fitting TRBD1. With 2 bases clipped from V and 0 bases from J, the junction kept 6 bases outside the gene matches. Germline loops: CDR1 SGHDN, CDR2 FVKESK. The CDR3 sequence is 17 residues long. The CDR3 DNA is TGTGCCAGCAGCCAACGGACAGGGGGTGGAGCTAACTATGGCTACACCTTC. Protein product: CASSQRTGGGANYGYTF.

The CDR3 loop reads CASSLDAYEQYF. For the CDR3, the DNA is TGCGCCAGCAGCTTGGACGCCTACGAGCAGTACTTC. The chain couples TRBV5-1 to TRBJ2-7; no definite D call. Per germline, CDR1 SGHRS and CDR2 YFSETQ. This CDR3 is built from 12 residues. V was shortened by 0 bases and J by 2 bases, with 3 bases between the two germline ends.

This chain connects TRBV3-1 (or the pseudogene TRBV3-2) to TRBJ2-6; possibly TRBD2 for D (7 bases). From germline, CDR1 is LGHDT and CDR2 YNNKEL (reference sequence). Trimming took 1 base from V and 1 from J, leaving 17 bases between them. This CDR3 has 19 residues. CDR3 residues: CASSQVSGGGGSGANVLTF. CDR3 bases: TGTGCCAGCAGCCAAGTGTCGGGCGGGGGCGGGTCTGGGGCCAACGTCCTGACTTTC.

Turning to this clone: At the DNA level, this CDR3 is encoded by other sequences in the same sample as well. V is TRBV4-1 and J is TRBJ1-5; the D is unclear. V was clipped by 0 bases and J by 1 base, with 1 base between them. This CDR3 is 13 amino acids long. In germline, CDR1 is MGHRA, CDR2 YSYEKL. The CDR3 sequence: CASSQDSNQPQHF. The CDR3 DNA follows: TGCGCCAGCAGCCAAGACAGCAATCAGCCCCAGCATTTT.

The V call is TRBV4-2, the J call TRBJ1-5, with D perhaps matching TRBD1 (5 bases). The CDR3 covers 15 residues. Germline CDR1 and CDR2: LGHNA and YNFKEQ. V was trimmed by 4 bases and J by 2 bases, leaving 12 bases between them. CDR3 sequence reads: CASSRERGGNQPQHF. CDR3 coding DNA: TGTGCCAGCAGCCGGGAACGGGGGGGCAATCAGCCCCAGCATTTT.

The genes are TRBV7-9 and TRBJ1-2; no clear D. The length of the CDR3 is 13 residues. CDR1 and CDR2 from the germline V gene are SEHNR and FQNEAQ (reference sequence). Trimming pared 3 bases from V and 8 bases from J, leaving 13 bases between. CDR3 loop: CASSLSAGKGYTF. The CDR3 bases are TGTGCCAGCAGCTTGAGCGCGGGGAAGGGCTACACCTTC.

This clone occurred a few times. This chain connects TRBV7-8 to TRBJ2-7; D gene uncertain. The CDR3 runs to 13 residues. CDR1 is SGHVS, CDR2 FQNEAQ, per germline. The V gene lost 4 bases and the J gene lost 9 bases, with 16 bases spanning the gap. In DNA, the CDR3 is TGTGCCAGCAGCTCACGGGCCACGCCGCGGCAGTACTTC. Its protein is CASSSRATPRQYF.

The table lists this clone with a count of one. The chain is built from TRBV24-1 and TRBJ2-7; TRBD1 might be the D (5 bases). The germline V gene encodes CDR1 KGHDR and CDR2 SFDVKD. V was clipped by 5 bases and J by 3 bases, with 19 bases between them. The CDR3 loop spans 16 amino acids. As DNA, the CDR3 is TGTGCCACCAGTGGCCGCTCTCCTCCAGGGATCTACGAGCAGTACTTC. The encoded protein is CATSGRSPPGIYEQYF.

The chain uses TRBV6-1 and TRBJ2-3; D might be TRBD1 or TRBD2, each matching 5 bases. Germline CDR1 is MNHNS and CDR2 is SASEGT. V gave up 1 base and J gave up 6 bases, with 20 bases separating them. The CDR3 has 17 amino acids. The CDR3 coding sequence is TGTGCCAGCAGTGAAGACGGGACCAGTTTTCCCATTGATACGCAGTATTTT. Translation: CASSEDGTSFPIDTQYF.

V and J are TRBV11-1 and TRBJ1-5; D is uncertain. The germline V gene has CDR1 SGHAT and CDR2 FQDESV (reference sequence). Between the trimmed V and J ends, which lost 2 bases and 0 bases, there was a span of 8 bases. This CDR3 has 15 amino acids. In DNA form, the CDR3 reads TGTGCCAGCAGCTTAAACGGATATAGCAATCAGCCCCAGCATTTT. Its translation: CASSLNGYSNQPQHF.

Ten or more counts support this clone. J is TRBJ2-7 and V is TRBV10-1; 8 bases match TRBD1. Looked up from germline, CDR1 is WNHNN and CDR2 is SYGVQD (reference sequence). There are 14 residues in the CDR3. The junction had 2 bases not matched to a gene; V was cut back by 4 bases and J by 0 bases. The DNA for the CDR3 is TGCGCCAGCAGTGGAGGACAGGGCTCCTACGAGCAGTACTTC. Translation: CASSGGQGSYEQYF.

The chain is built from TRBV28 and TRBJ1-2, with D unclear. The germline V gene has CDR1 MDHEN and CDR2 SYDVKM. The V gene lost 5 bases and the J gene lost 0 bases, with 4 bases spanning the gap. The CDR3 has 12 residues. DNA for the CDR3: TGTGCCAGCAGTATCACTAACTATGGCTACACCTTC. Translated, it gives CASSITNYGYTF.